One and the same sample provided the 27 T cell receptor beta chains below, sequenced in a study of cytotoxic CD8 clonotypes in ibrutinib-treated CLL. Produced via immunoSEQ multiplex PCR; TCRdb's table is partial and in-frame only. The sample records some 100,000 clones, 55% to 75% being singletons. Here the sequenced sample was PBMCs, taken after 24 months of ibrutinib treatment. The source is a human donor with chronic lymphocytic leukemia.

The rearrangement uses TRBV27 and TRBJ2-3, with 10 bases identical to TRBD2. Germline CDR1 reads MNHEY; CDR2 reads SMNVEV (reference sequence). CDR3 length: 15 residues. J was trimmed by 2 bases and V by 7 bases; bases with no gene match: 6. The chain's CDR3 is CASILAGANTDTQYF. For the CDR3, the DNA is TGTGCCAGCATTCTAGCGGGGGCCAACACAGATACGCAGTATTTT.

The V call is TRBV5-4, the J call TRBJ1-2, with D possibly matching TRBD1 (5 bases). Trimming took 3 bases from V and 7 from J, leaving 10 bases between them. Germline loops: CDR1 SGHNT, CDR2 YYREEE (reference sequence). CDR3 length: 12 residues. CDR3 loop: CASSSRDAGYTF. As DNA, the CDR3 is TGTGCCAGCAGCTCAAGGGACGCTGGCTACACCTTC.

The J gene is TRBJ2-7, the V gene TRBV7-6, with 8 nucleotides matching TRBD2. Germline V gene lookup returns CDR1 SGHVS and CDR2 FNYEAQ. V lost 5 bases to trimming and J lost 11 bases; unmatched junction nucleotides: 8. This CDR3 is built from 12 residues. The CDR3 DNA is TGTGCCAGCAGCCAAGAGCGGGGGCGGAAGTACTTC. It encodes CASSQERGRKYF.

The CDR3 protein is CASSLAGQFTEAFF. As DNA, the CDR3 is TGCGCCAGCAGCTTGGCTGGGCAGTTCACTGAAGCTTTCTTT. The V gene is TRBV5-1, the J gene TRBJ1-1; D not certain. Germline V lookup: CDR1 SGHRS, CDR2 YFSETQ. The V and J ends lost 0 bases and 4 bases respectively, with 10 bases between them. The CDR3 has 14 residues.

The chain couples TRBV7-3 to TRBJ2-5; TRBD2 matches at 9 bases. The CDR3 length is 14 residues. The V gene end was trimmed by 5 bases and the J gene end by 3 bases; junction bases not matched to a gene: 4. Germline CDR1 reads SGHTA; CDR2 reads FQGTGA. The CDR3 sequence is CASSRTSDEETQYF. CDR3 DNA: TGTGCCAGCAGCCGGACTAGCGATGAAGAGACCCAGTACTTC.

This clone was detected only a few times. In the same sample, other DNA sequences code for this CDR3. CDR3 sequence (DNA): TGCGCCAGCAGCTTGGAGGGACAGGGAGGGCACGAGCAGTACTTC. This codes for CASSLEGQGGHEQYF. The chain links TRBV5-1 to TRBJ2-7, with 9 bases identical to TRBD1. CDR1 SGHRS and CDR2 YFSETQ come from the germline V gene. V lost 0 bases and J lost 5; bases outside the gene matches: 6. This CDR3 is built from 15 residues.

V is TRBV7-9 and J is TRBJ2-2, with D hard to call. The CDR3 has 15 residues. V lost 1 base and J 0 bases, leaving 6 bases between the germline ends. The germline V gene encodes CDR1 SEHNR and CDR2 FQNEAQ (reference sequence). CDR3: CASSLVRANTGELFF. The DNA for the CDR3 is TGTGCCAGCAGCTTAGTAAGGGCGAACACCGGGGAGCTGTTTTTT.

For the CDR3, the DNA is TGCAGCGTTGTCGGACAGGGCCCCGAAGCTTTCTTT. Translated, it gives CSVVGQGPEAFF. This chain uses TRBV29-1 with TRBJ1-1; 8 positions match TRBD1. V trimming: 4 bases; J trimming: 8 bases; junction bases outside the gene matches: 6. The CDR3 is made up of 12 amino acids. Germline V gene sequence: CDR1 SQVTM, CDR2 ANQGSEA. Full variable domain (rest looked up from reference TRBV29-1 and TRBJ1-1): SAVISQKPSRDICQRGTSLTIQCQVDSQVTMMFWYRQQPGQSLTLIATANQGSEATYESGFVIDKFPISRPNLTFSTLTVSNMSPEDSSIYLCSVVGQGPEAFFGQGTRLTVV.

The chain combines TRBV29-1 with TRBJ2-2, with a weak D call TRBD2 (5 bases). This CDR3 contains 15 residues. Trimming took off 5 bases at V and 7 bases at J, with 20 bases between the two ends. Germline V gives CDR1 SQVTM, CDR2 ANQGSEA. The CDR3 DNA reads as TGCAGCGTTTCACCTCGGGCCGGGATGGGCGGGGAGCTGTTTTTT. It is translated as CSVSPRAGMGGELFF.

This clone was seen more than once but under ten times. The chain's CDR3 is CATSRLTGTKNIQYF. CDR3 nucleotides: TGTGCCACCAGCAGATTAACGGGTACCAAAAACATTCAGTACTTC. This chain joins TRBV15 and TRBJ2-4; D remains unclear. The CDR3 is 15 residues long. Germline CDR1 LNHNV, CDR2 YYDKDF (reference sequence). Deletions cut 2 bases from V and 2 bases from J, with 10 bases between.

The chain has TRBV9 and TRBJ2-3; possibly TRBD2 for D (6 bases). The CDR3 runs to 16 residues. In germline, CDR1 is SGDLS, CDR2 YYNGEE. V lost 2 bases to trimming and J lost 1 base, with 14 bases between them. The CDR3 region is CASSVVLGGGTDTQYF. The CDR3 DNA sequence: TGTGCCAGCAGCGTGGTCCTGGGCGGGGGCACAGATACGCAGTATTTT. The entire variable domain, with the rest obtained from reference TRBV9 and TRBJ2-3, is as follows: DSGVTQTPKHLITATGQRVTLRCSPRSGDLSVYWYQQSLDQGLQFLIQYYNGEERAKGNILERFSAQQFPDLHSELNLSSLELGDSALYFCASSVVLGGGTDTQYFGPGTRLTVL.

This chain uses TRBV30 with TRBJ2-2; the match to TRBD1 covers 9 bases. The CDR3 has 14 amino acids. The junction had 7 bases not matched to a gene; V was cut back by 7 bases and J by 4 bases. Per the germline V gene, CDR1 is GTSNPN and CDR2 is SVGIG (reference sequence). The CDR3 protein is CAFGQGKPTGELFF. CDR3 nucleotides: TGTGCCTTCGGACAGGGGAAACCCACCGGGGAGCTGTTTTTT.

This clone has at least ten counts. The J gene is TRBJ1-2, the V gene TRBV6-6, with D possibly being TRBD1 (5 bases). The length of the CDR3 is 14 residues. V was trimmed by 7 bases and J by 0 bases, leaving 12 bases between them. The germline CDR1 and CDR2 sequences are MNHNY and SVGAGI (reference sequence). CDR3 sequence: CASTGQKANYGYTF. The DNA for the CDR3 is TGTGCCAGCACTGGACAAAAAGCTAACTATGGCTACACCTTC.

This CDR3 reads CASSFQLNTGELFF. The CDR3 DNA reads as TGTGCCAGCAGCTTTCAATTAAACACCGGGGAGCTGTTTTTT. The chain links TRBV4-2 to TRBJ2-2; D remains ambiguous. The CDR3 is 14 amino acids. Trimming cost V 5 bases and J 2 bases, with 9 bases left between them. CDR1 is LGHNA, CDR2 YNFKEQ, per germline.

The CDR3 bases are TGTGCCAGCTCACCTGGACAAAACTCTGGGGCCAACGTCCTGACTTTC. Residues: CASSPGQNSGANVLTF. J is TRBJ2-6 and V is TRBV18; D might be TRBD1 (5 bases). V lost 3 bases, J lost 0 bases, and 9 bases lay in between. This CDR3 has 16 residues. From germline, CDR1 is KGHSH and CDR2 LQKENI.

V is TRBV1 and J is TRBJ2-7; the DNA was not compared with TRBD2, the D call given in the table. TRBV1 is designated a pseudogene. The CDR3 length is 14 residues. CDR3 amino acids: CTSSQDLALYEQYF. The CDR3 region has the DNA TGCACCAGCAGCCAAGATCTTGCCCTATACGAGCAGTACTTC.

V gene TRBV9 combines with J gene TRBJ2-2; D may correspond to TRBD1 or TRBD2 (5 bases each). CDR1 is SGDLS, CDR2 YYNGEE, per germline. The V gene lost 3 bases and the J gene lost 4 bases, with 13 bases spanning the gap. The CDR3 is made up of 15 amino acids. The CDR3 sequence: CASSGQGAVTGELFF. The CDR3 DNA follows: TGTGCCAGCAGCGGGCAGGGAGCCGTCACCGGGGAGCTGTTTTTT.

The rearrangement links TRBV5-1 to TRBJ1-4; 8 positions agree with TRBD1. Germline-derived CDR1 and CDR2 are SGHRS and YFSETQ. The CDR3 spans 15 residues. V trimming: 5 bases; J trimming: 8 bases; junction bases outside the gene matches: 11. The CDR3 sequence: CASSPTPGGEEKLFF. CDR3 in DNA: TGCGCCAGCAGTCCGACTCCAGGGGGCGAGGAAAAACTGTTTTTT.

In its sample, this clone was seen once. The chain couples TRBV2 to TRBJ2-7, with D possibly being TRBD1 (6 bases). Trimming shortened V by 6 bases and J by 3 bases, and 18 bases separated the two germline ends. The CDR3 runs to 15 residues. Germline V lookup: CDR1 SNHLY, CDR2 FYNNEI. This CDR3 is CASRQTRDKLYEQYF. DNA for the CDR3: TGTGCCAGCAGGCAGACCCGGGACAAACTCTACGAGCAGTACTTC.

The V and J genes are TRBV29-1 and TRBJ1-1; D call uncertain. The CDR3 totals 12 residues. V lost 4 bases and J 3 bases, leaving 9 bases between the germline ends. Germline V gives CDR1 SQVTM, CDR2 ANQGSEA. The chain's CDR3 is CSVVPEYTEAFF. CDR3 nucleotide sequence: TGCAGCGTTGTCCCGGAGTACACTGAAGCTTTCTTT.

The chain is built from TRBV10-2 and TRBJ1-2; 9 nucleotides line up with TRBD1. Germline V lookup: CDR1 WSHSY, CDR2 SAAADI. V was clipped by 6 bases and J by 2 bases; unmatched bases: 4. The CDR3 spans 14 residues. DNA for the CDR3: TGCGCCAGCAGCGACAGGGGGTGGAACTATGGCTACACCTTC. It codes for CASSDRGWNYGYTF.

The count of this clone is one. This rearrangement joins TRBV18 to TRBJ2-7; 7 bases match TRBD1. Germline values: CDR1 KGHSH, CDR2 LQKENI. The J segment lost 4 bases and the V segment lost 3 bases, leaving 6 bases of the junction unmatched. The CDR3 runs to 14 residues. CDR3 sequence: CASSPDRPEYEQYF. The CDR3, as DNA: TGTGCCAGCTCACCGGACAGGCCCGAATACGAGCAGTACTTC. The variable domain in full, completed from reference TRBV18 and TRBJ2-7, reads NAGVMQNPRHLVRRRGQEARLRCSPMKGHSHVYWYRQLPEEGLKFMVYLQKENIIDESGMPKERFSAEFPKEGPSILRIQQVVRGDSAAYFCASSPDRPEYEQYFGPGTRLTVT.

This clone was counted once. The same CDR3 also results from other DNA sequences found in this sample. The chain employs TRBV7-9 and TRBJ1-2, with 8 bases that match TRBD1. Germline CDR1 SEHNR, CDR2 FQNEAQ (reference sequence). The CDR3 is made up of 13 amino acids. V was pared by 4 bases and J by 5 bases, with 3 bases of the junction left unmatched. CDR3 amino acids: CASSSRQGYGYTF. The DNA for the CDR3 is TGTGCCAGCAGCTCACGACAGGGGTATGGCTACACCTTC.

The V gene is TRBV18, the J gene TRBJ2-1; the D gene is possibly TRBD1 (7 bases). Germline lookup yields CDR1 KGHSH and CDR2 LQKENI. V was shortened by 1 base and J by 8 bases, with 12 bases between the two germline ends. The CDR3 totals 14 residues. DNA of the CDR3: TGTGCCAGCTCACCACGCCGGAGGGGGCATGAGCAGTTCTTC. Protein: CASSPRRRGHEQFF.

With regard to this clone: Other DNA sequences in the sample encode the same CDR3. The gene calls are TRBV6-5 and TRBJ2-7, with 8 positions matching TRBD1. J was trimmed by 3 bases and V by 6 bases; bases with no gene match: 4. This CDR3 is built from 13 residues. The V gene's germline CDR1 is MNHEY and CDR2 SVGAGI. Here the CDR3 DNA reads TGTGCCAGCAGAGGACAGGGACTCTACGAGCAGTACTTC. Translated: CASRGQGLYEQYF.

The V and J genes are TRBV30 and TRBJ2-1; 9 bases are shared with TRBD1. The CDR3 consists of 16 residues. V dropped 7 bases and J dropped 3; count of bases not matched to a gene: 13. Germline V gives CDR1 GTSNPN, CDR2 SVGIG (reference sequence). This chain's CDR3 is CAYVKGPGQGYNEQFF. CDR3 DNA sequence: TGTGCCTACGTGAAAGGACCGGGACAGGGCTACAATGAGCAGTTCTTC.

V and J are TRBV18 and TRBJ1-1, with a possible D match to TRBD1 (5 bases). The CDR3 extends over 15 amino acids. Trimming shortened V by 2 bases and J by 2 bases, and 12 bases separated the two germline ends. Germline values: CDR1 KGHSH, CDR2 LQKENI. CDR3 sequence: CASSPSDSSNTEAFF. The CDR3 bases are TGTGCCAGCTCACCATCCGACAGCTCCAACACTGAAGCTTTCTTT.